This passage covers 18 T cell receptor beta chains from one sample sequenced in a study of blood T cell repertoires in COVID-19. TCRdb's copy holds only in-frame clones and misses some; the assay was immunoSEQ multiplex PCR. The sample shows 90,000 to 120,000 clones, about 79% of them seen only once. The sequenced sample consisted of peripheral blood. The source of these receptors is a woman aged 80 or over with active or convalescent COVID-19.

This chain joins TRBV15 and TRBJ2-7; a weak D match, TRBD1 (5 bases). V was pared by 2 bases and J by 1 base, with 12 bases between. Germline V gene lookup returns CDR1 LNHNV and CDR2 YYDKDF (reference sequence). The length of the CDR3 is 15 residues. The CDR3 DNA follows: TGTGCCACCAGCAGACCTTGGGGCAGGTCCTACGAGCAGTACTTC. Amino acids: CATSRPWGRSYEQYF.

This clone came up once. The chain employs TRBV4-2 and TRBJ2-5; 8 bases align to TRBD2. Trimming removed 0 bases from V and 2 bases from J; junction bases left unmatched: 2. Germline V gives CDR1 LGHNA, CDR2 YNFKEQ. The length of the CDR3 is 15 residues. The CDR3 here is CASSQEGGGQETQYF. The CDR3 DNA follows: TGTGCCAGCAGCCAAGAGGGCGGGGGGCAAGAGACCCAGTACTTC.

The gene calls are TRBV7-9 and TRBJ1-1; D gene uncertain. This CDR3 comprises 13 residues. Germline CDR1 SEHNR, CDR2 FQNEAQ (reference sequence). Trimming stripped 4 bases from V and 4 bases from J, with 10 bases between. The CDR3 protein is CASSSRTGTEAFF. The CDR3 DNA is TGTGCCAGCAGCTCAAGGACTGGCACTGAAGCTTTCTTT.

The chain links TRBV19 to TRBJ1-1; tentatively, D is TRBD1 (5 bases). The V and J ends lost 5 bases and 3 bases respectively, with 19 bases between them. Germline assignment: CDR1 LNHDA and CDR2 SQIVND (reference sequence). CDR3 length: 16 amino acids. The CDR3 DNA reads as TGTGCCAGTAGTTCCACCGGGGGTAGGGGATACACTGAAGCTTTCTTT. Protein product: CASSSTGGRGYTEAFF.

The genes are TRBV6-2 or TRBV6-3 and TRBJ2-7; TRBD1 aligns across 8 bases. V trimming: 6 bases; J trimming: 5 bases; junction bases outside the gene matches: 9. CDR1 is MNHEY, CDR2 SVGEGT, per germline. The CDR3 is made up of 14 amino acids. The CDR3 loop reads CASSRPGGINEQYF. The CDR3 DNA reads TGTGCCAGCAGCCGTCCAGGGGGCATAAACGAGCAGTACTTC.

This rearrangement joins TRBV29-1 to TRBJ2-3; 7 positions agree with TRBD1. The ends lost 3 bases at V and 4 bases at J; junction bases unmatched: 1. There are 12 residues in the CDR3. Per germline, CDR1 SQVTM and CDR2 ANQGSEA. The CDR3 protein is CSVDTGADTQYF. CDR3 nucleotides: TGCAGCGTTGATACAGGGGCAGATACGCAGTATTTT.

The rearrangement links TRBV27 to TRBJ2-1; 12 nucleotides line up with TRBD1. The CDR3 runs to 16 residues. The germline gives CDR1 MNHEY, CDR2 SMNVEV (reference sequence). J lost 9 bases, V lost 5 bases, and 11 bases had no gene match. CDR3 in amino acids: CASSQSGTGGWGEQFF. CDR3 in DNA: TGTGCCAGCAGTCAATCCGGGACAGGGGGCTGGGGTGAGCAGTTCTTC.

The chain has TRBV9 and TRBJ2-5, with TRBD2 as a possible D gene (6 bases). CDR3 size: 15 residues. CDR1 is SGDLS and CDR2 is YYNGEE in the germline V gene. V lost 2 bases and J 5 bases, leaving 16 bases between the germline ends. The CDR3 is CASSVSTRGHETQYF. The CDR3 DNA sequence: TGTGCCAGCAGCGTCTCGACTAGGGGCCATGAGACCCAGTACTTC.

The chain recombines TRBV6-2 or TRBV6-3 with TRBJ2-7; D possibly corresponds to TRBD1 (6 bases). Germline V CDR1 and CDR2: MNHEY, SVGEGT. The CDR3 is 12 amino acids. V shed 5 bases and J shed 5 bases, with 10 bases lying between them. CDR3 bases: TGTGCCAGCAGTCGACAGGTTCACGAGCAGTACTTC. Residues: CASSRQVHEQYF.

This clone was picked up a small number of times. This chain connects TRBV25-1 to TRBJ2-7; perhaps TRBD1 as D (5 bases). The CDR3 length is 14 residues. V was pared by 3 bases and J by 3 bases, with 12 bases between. The germline CDR1 and CDR2 sequences are MGHDK and SYGVNS. CDR3 coding DNA: TGTGCCAGCAGTGACAGGGCCCACGACTACGAGCAGTACTTC. Translating gives CASSDRAHDYEQYF.

This rearrangement joins TRBV11-2 to TRBJ1-2, with D maybe TRBD1 (6 bases). Germline CDR1 SGHAT, CDR2 FQNNGV. V lost 0 bases and J lost 5, with 13 bases in between. The CDR3 extends over 15 amino acids. As DNA, the CDR3 is TGTGCCAGCAGCTTAGACCCCCAGGGGTTATATGGCTACACCTTC. Amino acids: CASSLDPQGLYGYTF.

The chain is built from TRBV10-3 and TRBJ1-1; D perhaps matches TRBD1 (6 bases). This CDR3 comprises 15 residues. Trimming removed 6 bases at V and 3 bases at J, with 17 bases between. Per germline, CDR1 ENHRY and CDR2 SYGVKD. DNA for the CDR3: TGTGCCATCAGGGAGGTAAGGGGGAAGGACACTGAAGCTTTCTTT. Encoded protein: CAIREVRGKDTEAFF.

The rearrangement uses TRBV5-1 and TRBJ2-1; TRBD2 might be the D (5 bases). V lost 2 bases, J lost 3 bases, and 9 bases lay in between. The CDR3 contains 14 residues. Germline V CDR1 and CDR2: SGHRS, YFSETQ. The CDR3 DNA reads TGCGCCAGCAGCTTCGGCCGGGACTACAATGAGCAGTTCTTC. Its protein product is CASSFGRDYNEQFF.

The rearrangement joins TRBV11-2 to TRBJ2-7; 10 bases align to TRBD1. Germline-derived CDR1 and CDR2 are SGHAT and FQNNGV. V was clipped by 8 bases and J by 3 bases; unmatched bases: 7. CDR3 size: 14 residues. Here the CDR3 reads CASRNRDRGYEQYF. The CDR3 bases are TGTGCCAGCCGTAACCGGGACAGGGGCTACGAGCAGTACTTC.

This chain joins TRBV10-3 and TRBJ2-3, with TRBD1 identical over 8 bases. This CDR3 contains 16 residues. V gave up 2 bases and J gave up 1 base; unmatched junction bases: 5. Germline V gene data show CDR1 as ENHRY and CDR2 as SYGVKD. Written as DNA, the CDR3 is TGTGCCATCAGTGAGATGGACAGGGTGGGCACAGATACGCAGTATTTT. Translated: CAISEMDRVGTDTQYF.

The chain links TRBV5-5 to TRBJ1-2; D might be TRBD1 (6 bases). CDR3 length: 16 amino acids. Germline CDR1 and CDR2: SGHKS and YYEKEE (reference sequence). V lost 3 bases to trimming and J lost 4 bases, with 19 bases between them. CDR3 amino acids: CASSSLGGATAYGYTF. The CDR3 coding sequence is TGTGCCAGCAGCTCCCTTGGGGGCGCGACTGCCTATGGCTACACCTTC. The variable domain in full, completed from reference TRBV5-5 and TRBJ1-2, reads DAGVTQSPTHLIKTRGQQVTLRCSPISGHKSVSWYQQVLGQGPQFIFQYYEKEERGRGNFPDRFSARQFPNYSSELNVNALLLGDSALYLCASSSLGGATAYGYTFGSGTRLTVV.

This clone was picked up a small number of times. The genes are TRBV5-4 and TRBJ1-3; possibly TRBD1 for D (5 bases). This CDR3 comprises 14 residues. Trimming cost V 2 bases and J 2 bases, with 8 bases left between them. Germline CDR1 and CDR2: SGHNT and YYREEE (reference sequence). DNA of the CDR3: TGTGCCAGCAGCTTTCGGGGGGCTGGAAACACCATATATTTT. It yields the protein CASSFRGAGNTIYF. The entire variable domain, with the rest obtained from reference TRBV5-4 and TRBJ1-3, is as follows: ETGVTQSPTHLIKTRGQQVTLRCSSQSGHNTVSWYQQALGQGPQFIFQYYREEENGRGNFPPRFSGLQFPNYSSELNVNALELDDSALYLCASSFRGAGNTIYFGEGSWLTVV.

In its sample, this clone was seen a few times. The V call is TRBV15, the J call TRBJ1-2, with 10 bases matching TRBD1. Trimming at V came to 4 bases and at J to 6 bases, leaving 5 bases not matched to a gene. Germline V gene sequence: CDR1 LNHNV, CDR2 YYDKDF (reference sequence). The length of the CDR3 is 14 residues. The chain's CDR3 is CATSIDRGRDGYTF. CDR3 nucleotides: TGTGCCACCAGCATAGACAGGGGGCGGGATGGCTACACCTTC.